One sample yielded the 24 T cell receptor beta chains listed below, sequenced in a study of T cells after yellow fever vaccination. TCRdb used MiXCR to reprocess the 5' RACE reads, holding one entry per CDR3 protein. In the table there are around 300,000 distinct CDR3 sequences, over 10% of which are singletons. The sequencing here drew on CD4+ T cells sorted from PBMCs, taken 45 days after the yellow fever booster vaccination. The origin of the receptors is a man aged 25 to 45 who received the YFV17D yellow fever vaccine.

The rearrangement uses TRBV4-3 and TRBJ1-1, with 8 positions matching TRBD1. The V and J ends lost 7 bases and 3 bases, in that order; junction bases with no gene match: 7. The CDR3 spans 14 residues. CDR1 LGHNA and CDR2 YSLEER come from the germline V gene. The CDR3 bases are TGCGCCAGCACGATGACAGGGGTGTACACTGAAGCTTTCTTT. It translates to CASTMTGVYTEAFF.

This clonotype appeared a few times. The chain couples TRBV5-1 to TRBJ2-5; no clear D. CDR1 and CDR2 (germline): SGHRS, YFSETQ. The CDR3 length is 12 residues. The ends were cut back, 4 bases at V and 0 bases at J, with 4 bases in the middle. In DNA, the CDR3 is TGCGCCAGCAGCAATGACCAAGAGACCCAGTACTTC. It specifies CASSNDQETQYF.

This clonotype was seen a few times. The chain recombines TRBV20-1 with TRBJ2-7; 8 bases fit TRBD2. The CDR3 has 14 residues. With 0 bases clipped from V and 3 bases from J, the junction kept 4 bases outside the gene matches. Germline V gene data show CDR1 as DFQATT and CDR2 as SNEGSKA (reference sequence). The CDR3 sequence: CSARDRGGHYEQYF. The CDR3 DNA sequence: TGCAGTGCTAGAGATCGGGGGGGGCACTACGAGCAGTACTTC.

This clonotype has only a few counts. The chain carries TRBV4-3 and TRBJ2-2; D possibly corresponds to TRBD2 (6 bases). CDR3 length: 15 residues. Germline V gene data show CDR1 as LGHNA and CDR2 as YSLEER. Between the trimmed V and J ends, which lost 0 bases and 4 bases, there was a span of 9 bases. The CDR3 spells CASSQERGLTGELFF. CDR3 DNA sequence: TGCGCCAGCAGCCAAGAGAGGGGACTCACCGGGGAGCTGTTTTTT.

The rearrangement uses TRBV2 and TRBJ2-6, with D tentatively TRBD1 or TRBD2 (6 bases each). This CDR3 has 17 amino acids. The V end lost 1 base, the J end lost 0 bases, and 10 bases lay between the germline ends. Per germline, CDR1 SNHLY and CDR2 FYNNEI. The CDR3 loop is CASSEEGGNSGANVLTF. As DNA, the CDR3 is TGTGCCAGCAGTGAAGAGGGGGGTAACTCTGGGGCCAACGTCCTGACTTTC. The complete variable domain, with remaining parts taken from reference TRBV2 and TRBJ2-6, reads EPEVTQTPSHQVTQMGQEVILRCVPISNHLYFYWYRQILGQKVEFLVSFYNNEISEKSEIFDDQFSVERPDGSNFTLKIRSTKLEDSAMYFCASSEEGGNSGANVLTFGAGSRLTVL.

The rearrangement joins TRBV20-1 to TRBJ2-7, with TRBD2 matching over 12 bases. Germline V CDR1 and CDR2: DFQATT, SNEGSKA (reference sequence). The CDR3 has 14 residues. V shed 4 bases and J 2 bases; nucleotides not matched to a gene: 3. For the CDR3, the DNA is TGCAGTGCTATGCCTAGCGGGAGGGCCTACGAGCAGTACTTC. It codes for CSAMPSGRAYEQYF.

There are a few counts of this clonotype. V gene TRBV30 combines with J gene TRBJ2-5; the D is unclear. In germline, CDR1 is GTSNPN, CDR2 SVGIG (reference sequence). Trimming pared 1 base from V and 0 bases from J, leaving 6 bases between. This CDR3 is built from 13 residues. CDR3 protein: CAWSAGHQETQYF. Here the CDR3 DNA reads TGTGCCTGGAGTGCCGGCCACCAAGAGACCCAGTACTTC.

This clonotype was observed a handful of times. The genes are TRBV4-2 and TRBJ1-2; D is ambiguous. Trimming shortened V by 0 bases and J by 6 bases, and 11 bases separated the two germline ends. The V gene's germline CDR1 is LGHNA and CDR2 YNFKEQ. The CDR3 length is 14 residues. This CDR3 is CASSQDRPSDGYTF. The CDR3 nucleotides are TGTGCCAGCAGCCAAGATCGACCGTCCGATGGCTACACCTTC.

The CDR3 reads CASSYFVAGSPYEQYF. The CDR3 nucleotides are TGTGCCAGCAGCTACTTTGTTGCGGGTAGTCCCTACGAGCAGTACTTC. The chain couples TRBV5-4 to TRBJ2-7, with D possibly matching TRBD2 (5 bases). Germline lookup yields CDR1 SGHNT and CDR2 YYREEE (reference sequence). The CDR3 spans 16 residues. The ends were cut back, 3 bases at V and 2 bases at J, with 18 bases in the middle.

The chain recombines TRBV7-7 with TRBJ2-2; D uncertain. The V end lost 5 bases, the J end lost 4 bases, and 14 bases lay between the germline ends. CDR3 size: 15 residues. Germline CDR1 SSHAT, CDR2 FNYEAQ (reference sequence). The CDR3 sequence is CASSQTYEGTGELFF. The CDR3 nucleotides read TGTGCCAGCAGCCAAACCTACGAAGGCACCGGGGAGCTGTTTTTT. Full variable domain (rest looked up from reference TRBV7-7 and TRBJ2-2): GAGVSQSPRYKVTKRGQDVTLRCDPISSHATLYWYQQALGQGPEFLTYFNYEAQPDKSGLPSDRFSAERPEGSISTLTIQRTEQRDSAMYRCASSQTYEGTGELFFGEGSRLTVL.

In this sample, this clonotype turned up a few times. The rearrangement joins TRBV28 to TRBJ2-7; 8 positions match TRBD1. The CDR3 length is 13 residues. Germline lookup yields CDR1 MDHEN and CDR2 SYDVKM. Trimming cost V 7 bases and J 6 bases; bases outside gene matches: 8. CDR3 nucleotide sequence: TGTGCCAGCACGGAGACAGGGGTCGTCGAGCAGTACTTC. It yields the protein CASTETGVVEQYF.

CDR3 sequence reads: CASSVAQEGIYEQYF. In DNA form, the CDR3 reads TGTGCCAGCAGCGTAGCTCAGGAAGGGATCTACGAGCAGTACTTC. This chain links TRBV9 with TRBJ2-7; unclear D gene. Germline loops: CDR1 SGDLS, CDR2 YYNGEE. V lost 0 bases and J 3 bases, leaving 13 bases between the germline ends. The CDR3 runs to 15 residues.

V gene TRBV6-1 combines with J gene TRBJ1-5, with 8 bases aligning to TRBD1. V lost 6 bases to trimming and J lost 3 bases; unmatched junction nucleotides: 1. The CDR3 contains 13 residues. Germline CDR1 is MNHNS and CDR2 is SASEGT. CDR3 bases: TGTGCCAGCAGGGGACAGGTCAATCAGCCCCAGCATTTT. Amino acids: CASRGQVNQPQHF.

The table lists this clonotype with a few counts. The chain is built from TRBV20-1 and TRBJ2-3; 8 bases match TRBD2. V lost 0 bases to trimming and J lost 8 bases; unmatched junction nucleotides: 10. Germline-derived CDR1 and CDR2 are DFQATT and SNEGSKA (reference sequence). The CDR3 has 15 residues. The DNA of the CDR3 is TGCAGTGCTAGAGATATGGCGGGAGGTTTGGGTACGCAGTATTTT. It yields the protein CSARDMAGGLGTQYF.

The V gene is TRBV6-1, the J gene TRBJ2-2, with no clear D. CDR1 is MNHNS and CDR2 is SASEGT in the germline V gene. This CDR3 has 12 residues. Trimming left V 8 bases short and J 5 bases short, with 9 bases between. CDR3 protein: CASVWMTGELFF. The CDR3 nucleotides read TGTGCCAGCGTTTGGATGACCGGGGAGCTGTTTTTT.

This chain connects TRBV3-1 to TRBJ2-7, with TRBD2 identical over 11 bases. The CDR3 runs 16 residues. CDR1 is LGHDT, CDR2 YNNKEL, per germline (reference sequence). J was trimmed by 5 bases and V by 0 bases; bases with no gene match: 6. CDR3 sequence reads: CASSQDHPSGRNEQYF. DNA for the CDR3: TGTGCCAGCAGCCAAGATCACCCTAGCGGGAGGAACGAGCAGTACTTC.

In its sample, this clonotype was seen a few times. The rearrangement joins TRBV24-1 to TRBJ2-7; D remains unclear. Germline values: CDR1 KGHDR, CDR2 SFDVKD. The ends were cut back, 9 bases at V and 6 bases at J, with 14 bases in the middle. CDR3 length equals 12 residues. The CDR3 nucleotides read TGTGCCACCGCCACGGTGACGGGCGAGCAGTACTTC. As protein: CATATVTGEQYF.

The chain's CDR3 is CASSQTTNSPLHF. Written as DNA, the CDR3 is TGTGCCAGCAGCCAGACCACGAATTCACCCCTCCACTTT. V gene TRBV7-2 combines with J gene TRBJ1-6; no clear D gene. Trimming cost V 5 bases and J 7 bases, with 9 bases left between them. Looked up from germline, CDR1 is SGHTA and CDR2 is FQGNSA. The CDR3 runs to 13 residues.

This clonotype was picked up a small number of times. The rearrangement uses TRBV5-1 and TRBJ1-4; D unclear. The V gene lost 3 bases and the J gene lost 0 bases, with 9 bases spanning the gap. Germline values: CDR1 SGHRS, CDR2 YFSETQ. The CDR3 consists of 15 residues. For the CDR3, the DNA is TGCGCCAGCAGCTCGCCCTCCTCAACTAATGAAAAACTGTTTTTT. It is translated as CASSSPSSTNEKLFF.

A few counts support this clonotype. V gene TRBV5-4 combines with J gene TRBJ2-1; a possible D gene is TRBD2 (6 bases). Germline CDR1 SGHNT, CDR2 YYREEE (reference sequence). V lost 4 bases to trimming and J lost 3 bases, with 17 bases between them. This CDR3 is 16 amino acids long. For the CDR3, the DNA is TGTGCCAGCAGCCCCAGAGCAGGCGGGGACTACAATGAGCAGTTCTTC. Its protein product is CASSPRAGGDYNEQFF. Using reference TRBV5-4 and TRBJ2-1 for the parts outside the CDR3, the full variable domain is ETGVTQSPTHLIKTRGQQVTLRCSSQSGHNTVSWYQQALGQGPQFIFQYYREEENGRGNFPPRFSGLQFPNYSSELNVNALELDDSALYLCASSPRAGGDYNEQFFGPGTRLTVL.

The chain joins TRBV5-1 to TRBJ2-5, with 7 bases identical to TRBD2. The V gene's germline CDR1 is SGHRS and CDR2 YFSETQ. V lost 5 bases to trimming and J lost 5 bases; unmatched junction nucleotides: 9. The CDR3 is 14 amino acids. CDR3 DNA: TGCGCCAGCAGTAATGGGAGGGGAATCGAGACCCAGTACTTC. It specifies CASSNGRGIETQYF.

The table lists this clonotype with many counts. V and J are TRBV7-2 and TRBJ2-7; 7 nucleotides align to TRBD2. The CDR3 sequence is 16 residues long. Germline-derived CDR1 and CDR2 are SGHTA and FQGNSA. V trimming: 5 bases; J trimming: 7 bases; junction bases outside the gene matches: 17. The CDR3 loop reads CASSVGLSAGVAEQYF. In DNA form, the CDR3 reads TGTGCCAGCAGCGTAGGGCTATCTGCGGGAGTAGCTGAGCAGTACTTC.

Only a few counts were recorded for this clonotype. The chain uses TRBV3-1 and TRBJ1-3; D ambiguous. V dropped 1 base and J dropped 0 bases, with 7 bases sitting between them. Germline V CDR1 and CDR2: LGHDT, YNNKEL (reference sequence). This CDR3 comprises 15 residues. The CDR3 DNA is TGTGCCAGCAGCCAAGTCAGCTTCTCTGGAAACACCATATATTTT. Encoded protein: CASSQVSFSGNTIYF.

V usage is TRBV11-3 and J usage is TRBJ2-1; 10 bases agree with TRBD1. The CDR3 spans 17 residues. The J segment lost 7 bases and the V segment lost 1 base, leaving 10 bases of the junction unmatched. The germline CDR1 and CDR2 sequences are SGHNT and YENEEA. CDR3 sequence: CASSLGGDRGLRNEQFF. CDR3 sequence (DNA): TGTGCCAGCAGCTTAGGGGGAGACAGGGGGCTACGTAATGAGCAGTTCTTC.